This T cell receptor beta chain was observed in a study of long-term antiretroviral therapy in people with HIV. It was version v3.0 of the immunoSEQ assay that was run at survey level. Per-sample TRB depth target: about 40,000-50,000 T-cell genomes. The table came from immunoSEQ multiplex PCR; TCRdb's copy has only in-frame clones and leaves some out. Among more than 15,000 clones listed, around 94% were seen once. Cryopreserved PBMC, at roughly 0.85-11 million per sample, were present before DNA extraction. Study-level findings and limits: HIV repertoires spanned narrower CDR3 length ranges than controls. Nothing was known about ART adherence, viral resistance or changes in therapy.

The germline V and J ends were trimmed by 1 base and 3 bases, with 6 bases remaining between them. There are 13 residues in the CDR3. CDR1 is SEHNR and CDR2 is FQNEAQ in the germline V gene (reference sequence). As to this clone: What it binds is unknown.

Source: unsorted PBMCs, taken around 6.4 years after starting antiretroviral therapy. This clonotype was sampled from a woman aged 45 to 65 with HIV. This sequence joins TRBV7-9 and TRBJ1-2, with D maybe TRBD1 (5 bases). CDR3 loop: CASSLGGDYGYTF. As DNA, the CDR3 is TGTGCCAGCAGCTTAGGAGGGGACTATGGCTACACCTTC. Full variable domain (remainder filled in from reference TRBV7-9 and TRBJ1-2): DTGVSQNPRHKITKRGQNVTFRCDPISEHNRLYWYRQTLGQGPEFLTYFQNEAQLEKSRLLSDRFSAERPKGSFSTLEIQRTEQGDSAMYLCASSLGGDYGYTFGSGTRLTVV.